A single sample gave rise to the 10 T cell receptor beta chains below, sequenced in a study of graft-versus-host responses after intestinal transplantation. TCRdb's copy holds only in-frame clones and misses some; the assay was immunoSEQ multiplex PCR. Among 84,000 or so clones listed, roughly 84% were seen once. No antigens are known for them. The material was unstimulated CD8+ T cells sorted from spleen or lymph node cells, obtained before transplant. These receptor sequences come from a human donor who was the organ donor for an intestinal transplant.

V usage is TRBV6-5 and J usage is TRBJ1-5; 7 bases are a match to TRBD1. Germline V gene data show CDR1 as MNHEY and CDR2 as SVGAGI. The length of the CDR3 is 15 residues. After removal of 10 bases from V and 5 bases from J, the junction contained 14 bases not matched to a gene. The CDR3 sequence is CATSSKTGEDQPQHF. The CDR3 DNA follows: TGTGCCACCAGCTCGAAAACAGGGGAAGATCAGCCCCAGCATTTT.

This chain uses TRBV6-1 with TRBJ1-6, with a weak D call TRBD1 (5 bases). Deletions cut 5 bases from V and 6 bases from J, with 14 bases between. Germline assignment: CDR1 MNHNS and CDR2 SASEGT. The CDR3 is 15 residues long. The chain's CDR3 is CASSPGTGINSPLHF. For the CDR3, the DNA is TGTGCCAGCAGTCCTGGGACGGGGATTAATTCACCCCTCCACTTT.

CDR3 DNA: TGTGCCAGTAGCCCGACAGGGTACGAGCAGTACTTC. Protein product: CASSPTGYEQYF. The chain joins TRBV19 to TRBJ2-7, with 7 bases aligning to TRBD1. In germline, CDR1 is LNHDA, CDR2 SQIVND (reference sequence). Unmatched junction bases numbered 3, after V lost 6 bases and J lost 4 bases. The CDR3 consists of 12 residues. Full variable domain (missing parts from reference TRBV19 and TRBJ2-7): DGGITQSPKYLFRKEGQNVTLSCEQNLNHDAMYWYRQDPGQGLRLIYYSQIVNDFQKGDIAEGYSVSREKKESFPLTVTSAQKNPTAFYLCASSPTGYEQYFGPGTRLTVT.

The chain couples TRBV6-1 to TRBJ2-7; D remains unclear. V shed 1 base and J shed 0 bases, with 10 bases lying between them. This CDR3 region has 15 residues. The V gene's germline CDR1 is MNHNS and CDR2 SASEGT. This CDR3 is CASSEGSTFSYEQYF. CDR3 nucleotide sequence: TGTGCCAGCAGTGAAGGTAGCACCTTCTCCTACGAGCAGTACTTC.

This clone showed up just a few times. The V call is TRBV6-1, the J call TRBJ2-7; D is ambiguous. CDR3 length: 12 amino acids. Germline V gives CDR1 MNHNS, CDR2 SASEGT. V was cut by 5 bases and J by 0 bases, with 5 bases left in between. DNA for the CDR3: TGTGCCAGCAGTCTTCCCTCCTACGAGCAGTACTTC. Protein sequence: CASSLPSYEQYF.

DNA of the CDR3: TGTGCCAGCAGCTTGGACCAGAGGGGAATCCACGAGCAGTACTTC. Its protein product is CASSLDQRGIHEQYF. The chain carries TRBV5-6 and TRBJ2-7; either TRBD1 or TRBD2 may supply D (5 bases each). This CDR3 is 15 amino acids long. Germline V gene lookup returns CDR1 SGHDT and CDR2 YYEEEE. The V end lost 0 bases, the J end lost 5 bases, and 15 bases lay between the germline ends.

The chain employs TRBV9 and TRBJ2-3; the D gene is possibly TRBD1 (6 bases). Between the trimmed V and J ends, which lost 7 bases and 4 bases, there was a span of 19 bases. CDR3 length: 15 amino acids. Germline loops: CDR1 SGDLS, CDR2 YYNGEE. CDR3 sequence (DNA): TGTGCCAGCCCGCACAGGGTTAGTAATGCAGATACGCAGTATTTT. Protein sequence: CASPHRVSNADTQYF. The full variable domain, in which reference TRBV9 and TRBJ2-3 provide the parts outside the CDR3, is DSGVTQTPKHLITATGQRVTLRCSPRSGDLSVYWYQQSLDQGLQFLIQYYNGEERAKGNILERFSAQQFPDLHSELNLSSLELGDSALYFCASPHRVSNADTQYFGPGTRLTVL.

V is TRBV9 and J is TRBJ2-1; D tentatively fits TRBD1 or TRBD2 (6 bases each). The V gene lost 0 bases and the J gene lost 4 bases, with 11 bases spanning the gap. This CDR3 contains 15 residues. Germline lookup yields CDR1 SGDLS and CDR2 YYNGEE. The CDR3 sequence: CASSVGGDKYNEQFF. As DNA, the CDR3 is TGTGCCAGCAGCGTAGGGGGGGACAAATACAATGAGCAGTTCTTC.

This chain joins TRBV5-6 and TRBJ2-7; maybe TRBD2 (5 bases). The CDR3 has 12 amino acids. V lost 3 bases to trimming and J lost 3 bases, with 7 bases between them. The germline V gene encodes CDR1 SGHDT and CDR2 YYEEEE. CDR3 amino acids: CASSSAGYEQYF. CDR3 nucleotides: TGTGCCAGCAGCTCGGCGGGCTACGAGCAGTACTTC.

This clone appeared a few times. CDR3 amino acids: CASTEFGQAPAGYTF. The CDR3 nucleotides are TGTGCCAGTACAGAGTTCGGACAGGCCCCCGCCGGCTACACCTTC. The rearrangement joins TRBV19 to TRBJ1-2; 7 bases agree with TRBD1. This CDR3 has 15 amino acids. The germline V gene encodes CDR1 LNHDA and CDR2 SQIVND (reference sequence). With 7 bases clipped from V and 8 bases from J, the junction kept 16 bases outside the gene matches. The variable domain in full, completed from reference TRBV19 and TRBJ1-2, reads DGGITQSPKYLFRKEGQNVTLSCEQNLNHDAMYWYRQDPGQGLRLIYYSQIVNDFQKGDIAEGYSVSREKKESFPLTVTSAQKNPTAFYLCASTEFGQAPAGYTFGSGTRLTVV.